This T cell receptor (beta chain) was retrieved from a study of T cells in Graves' hyperthyroidism and ophthalmopathy. Study conclusions and caveats: Blood also contained most expanded thyroid clonotypes above 0.001. A 13 V-J signature model discriminated ophthalmopathy versus stable hyperthyroidism.

This clonotype was observed many times. The target antigen is unknown. The germline CDR1 and CDR2 sequences are MNHNS and SASEGT. The V end lost 7 bases, the J end lost 0 bases, and 9 bases lay between the germline ends. The CDR3 has 13 residues. Hyperthyroidism patients were newly diagnosed, had disease duration under 2 months, and were aged 18 to 65 years. Researchers barred patients who had uncontrolled infection, other autoimmune disease, pregnancy or lactation. TCR beta CDR3 regions were amplified from RNA transcripts. HTBI primers drove first-round RT-PCR of the TCR CDR3. TCRdb ran MiXCR on the multiplex PCR reads and lists one entry per CDR3 protein. The repertoire includes around 210,000 distinct CDR3 sequences, roughly 17% of them detected once, and roughly 50% sits in the top ten.

Sequencing was carried out using blood. This chain uses TRBV6-1 with TRBJ1-1; D ambiguous. This sequence originates from a woman aged 45-60 years with Graves' hyperthyroidism. CDR3 sequence (DNA): TGTGCCAGCACCGCATCAGTGAACACTGAAGCTTTCTTT. Translation gives CASTASVNTEAFF.